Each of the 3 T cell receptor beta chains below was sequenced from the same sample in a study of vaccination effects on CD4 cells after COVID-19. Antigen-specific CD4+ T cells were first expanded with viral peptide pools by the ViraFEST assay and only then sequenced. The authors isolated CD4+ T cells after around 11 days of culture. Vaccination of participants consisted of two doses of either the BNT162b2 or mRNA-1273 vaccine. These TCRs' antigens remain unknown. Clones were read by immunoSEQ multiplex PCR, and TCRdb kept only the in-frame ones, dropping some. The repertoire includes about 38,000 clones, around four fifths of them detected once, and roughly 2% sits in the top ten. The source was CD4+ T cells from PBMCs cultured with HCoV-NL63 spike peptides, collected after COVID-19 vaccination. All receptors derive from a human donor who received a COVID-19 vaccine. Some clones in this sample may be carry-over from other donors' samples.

The CDR3 nucleotides read TGTGCCAGCAGTTTAACCGGGACAGGATACAATCAGCCCCAGCATTTT. It encodes CASSLTGTGYNQPQHF. The chain uses TRBV27 and TRBJ1-5; 8 bases match TRBD1. This CDR3 contains 16 residues. The germline V gene encodes CDR1 MNHEY and CDR2 SMNVEV (reference sequence). V lost 2 bases and J lost 3; bases outside the gene matches: 6.

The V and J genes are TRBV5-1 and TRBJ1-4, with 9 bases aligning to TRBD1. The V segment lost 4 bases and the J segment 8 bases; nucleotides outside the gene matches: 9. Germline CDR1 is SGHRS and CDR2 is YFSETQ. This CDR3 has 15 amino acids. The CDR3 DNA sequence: TGCGCCAGCAGCGCTCGGACAGGGGAAGTGGAAAAACTGTTTTTT. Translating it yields CASSARTGEVEKLFF.

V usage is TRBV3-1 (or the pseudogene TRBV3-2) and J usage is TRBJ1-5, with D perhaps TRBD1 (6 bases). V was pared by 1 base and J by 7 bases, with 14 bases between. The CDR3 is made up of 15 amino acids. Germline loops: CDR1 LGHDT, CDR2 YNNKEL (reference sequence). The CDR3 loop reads CASSQVAGGGQPQHF. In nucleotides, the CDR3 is TGTGCCAGCAGCCAAGTTGCGGGGGGCGGACAGCCCCAGCATTTT.